The rows below give T cell receptor beta chains drawn from one sample of a study of T cells in Graves' hyperthyroidism and ophthalmopathy. One entry per CDR3 protein results from TCRdb running MiXCR on the multiplex PCR reads. The sample yields 450,000 to 550,000 distinct CDR3 sequences, around 22% seen once. Sequencing was carried out using blood. The receptors stem from a woman in her twenties or thirties with Graves' ophthalmopathy. Both conserved end residues are part of each CDR3. D genes are given only for firm matches. Rows may omit the clone size; those that give it use once, few, many or a size class.

v_call	d_call	j_call	clone_size	cdr3_aa	cdr3_nt
TRBV27	.	TRBJ2-7	many	CASRGLDSYEQYF	TGTGCCAGTAGGGGTCTTGACTCCTACGAGCAGTACTTC
TRBV18	TRBD1	TRBJ1-1	.	CASSPMTGKYSGDTEAFF	TGTGCCAGCTCACCGATGACAGGGAAATATTCGGGCGACACTGAAGCTTTCTTT
TRBV29-1	TRBD1	TRBJ2-7	many	CSVVGTDRGIGYEQYF	TGCAGCGTTGTAGGAACCGACAGGGGTATCGGCTACGAGCAGTACTTC
TRBV7-9	TRBD1	TRBJ2-2	many	CASSPGTGGDTGELFF	TGTGCCAGCAGCCCGGGGACAGGGGGCGACACCGGGGAGCTGTTTTTT
TRBV4-2	.	TRBJ2-2	few	CASSQIGPGELFF	TGTGCCAGCAGCCAGATTGGTCCGGGGGAGCTGTTTTTT
TRBV28	.	TRBJ2-5	.	CASSSPPGSVQGTQYF	TGTGCCAGCAGTTCCCCTCCGGGTAGCGTTCAAGGGACCCAGTACTTC
TRBV3-1	TRBD1	TRBJ1-2	many	CASSHETGGLNGYTF	TGTGCCAGCAGCCACGAGACAGGGGGCCTGAATGGCTACACCTTC
TRBV10-3	.	TRBJ1-5	many	CANPFLQVNQPQHF	TGTGCCAATCCCTTTCTTCAGGTTAATCAGCCCCAGCATTTT
TRBV3-1	.	TRBJ1-2	.	CASSGDDTKGYTF	TGTGCCAGCAGCGGGGACGACACTAAGGGCTACACCTTC
TRBV12-5	.	TRBJ2-5	few	CASGQGRLIETQYF	TGTGCTAGTGGCCAGGGACGGCTCATAGAGACCCAGTACTTC
TRBV4-3	TRBD2	TRBJ2-7	.	CASSQERGAYEQYF	TGCGCCAGCAGCCAAGAGCGGGGGGCTTACGAGCAGTACTTC
TRBV14	TRBD1	TRBJ1-1	many	CASSQAYRTGGNTEAFF	TGTGCCAGCAGCCAAGCCTACCGGACAGGGGGGAACACTGAAGCTTTCTTT
TRBV4-3	.	TRBJ1-1	.	CASSPGRGVTEAFF	TGCGCCAGCAGCCCGGGCCGAGGGGTCACTGAAGCTTTCTTT
TRBV3-1	TRBD1	TRBJ1-1	few	CASSQADPGQGWAFF	TGTGCCAGCAGCCAAGCTGATCCGGGACAGGGTTGGGCTTTCTTT
TRBV27	.	TRBJ1-5	many	CASSPASYSNQPQHF	TGTGCCAGCAGTCCCGCGAGCTATAGCAATCAGCCCCAGCATTTT
TRBV12-3/TRBV12-4	.	TRBJ1-1	many	CASSRDIEAFF	TGTGCCAGCAGTCGCGACATCGAAGCTTTCTTT
TRBV6-1	.	TRBJ1-1	few	CASSEGGHTEAFF	TGTGCCAGCAGTGAAGGGGGGCACACTGAAGCTTTCTTT
TRBV6-2/TRBV6-3	.	TRBJ2-7	many	CASSDGASEQYF	TGTGCCAGCAGTGACGGGGCCAGCGAGCAGTACTTC
TRBV12-3/TRBV12-4	.	TRBJ1-1	.	CASSPGPRRGEAFF	TGTGCCAGCAGCCCGGGCCCAAGACGGGGTGAAGCTTTCTTT
TRBV28	.	TRBJ1-5	many	CASSFPRYQPQHF	TGTGCCAGCAGTTTTCCCAGATATCAGCCCCAGCATTTT
TRBV7-9	TRBD1	TRBJ1-2	many	CASSLPPGQGNGYTF	TGTGCCAGCAGCTTGCCTCCGGGACAGGGGAATGGCTACACCTTC
TRBV6-5	.	TRBJ1-1	many	CASSYSMAGWMNTEAFF	TGTGCCAGCAGTTACTCGATGGCAGGGTGGATGAACACTGAAGCTTTCTTT
TRBV6-5	.	TRBJ2-7	many	CASSYPGPPYEQYF	TGTGCCAGCAGTTACCCGGGACCCCCCTACGAGCAGTACTTC
TRBV20-1	.	TRBJ2-7	few	CSAILSGTPNYEQYF	TGCAGTGCTATCCTATCCGGGACACCGAACTACGAGCAGTACTTC
TRBV6-2/TRBV6-3	.	TRBJ2-5	.	CASSQLQGVQETQYF	TGTGCCAGCAGTCAACTCCAGGGAGTCCAAGAGACCCAGTACTTC
TRBV2	.	TRBJ2-2	few	CASNPQGTGELFF	TGTGCCAGCAACCCACAGGGCACCGGGGAGCTGTTTTTT
TRBV28	.	TRBJ1-5	.	CAIRRSNQPQHF	TGTGCCATACGACGAAGCAATCAGCCCCAGCATTTT
TRBV28	.	TRBJ2-5	many	CASTPGRETQYF	TGTGCCAGCACCCCCGGACGGGAGACCCAGTACTTC
TRBV6-2/TRBV6-3	TRBD1	TRBJ1-2	many	CASSKRPDRADGYTF	TGTGCCAGCAGCAAAAGGCCCGACAGGGCTGACGGCTACACCTTC
TRBV30	TRBD1	TRBJ1-5	many	CAWSRQGGPQPQHF	TGTGCCTGGAGTCGACAGGGAGGTCCTCAGCCCCAGCATTTT
TRBV6-1	.	TRBJ1-5	.	CASSEYGAGNQPQHF	TGTGCCAGCAGTGAGTATGGGGCGGGCAATCAGCCCCAGCATTTT
TRBV7-3	.	TRBJ2-2	few	CASSRQANTGELFF	TGTGCCAGCAGCCGACAGGCTAACACCGGGGAGCTGTTTTTT
TRBV3-1	TRBD1	TRBJ1-1	many	CASSGLQGDTEAFF	TGTGCCAGCAGCGGTTTACAGGGGGACACTGAAGCTTTCTTT
TRBV7-9	TRBD1	TRBJ1-2	.	CASRRSPGTDYGYTF	TGTGCCAGCAGGCGAAGTCCCGGGACAGACTATGGCTACACCTTC
TRBV29-1	.	TRBJ2-7	few	CSVADGSYEQYF	TGCAGCGTTGCTGACGGGAGCTACGAGCAGTACTTC
TRBV11-2	.	TRBJ2-7	many	CASSLDGRSYEQYF	TGTGCCAGCAGTTTAGACGGCAGATCCTACGAGCAGTACTTC
TRBV18	.	TRBJ1-1	few	CASSPPTRSRGAFF	TGTGCCAGCTCACCACCCACGCGGTCACGGGGAGCTTTCTTT
TRBV29-1	.	TRBJ1-3	.	CSVGTASGNTIYF	TGCAGCGTTGGGACAGCGTCTGGAAACACCATATATTTT
TRBV2	.	TRBJ2-7	many	CASSPGIGVLQYF	TGTGCCAGCAGCCCGGGAATCGGGGTACTGCAGTACTTC
TRBV20-1	.	TRBJ1-1	.	CSAQDSSVTEAFF	TGCAGTGCTCAGGACAGTTCGGTCACTGAAGCTTTCTTT
TRBV12-3/TRBV12-4	TRBD1	TRBJ1-5	.	CASRLGQANQPQHF	TGTGCCAGCAGACTTGGACAGGCGAATCAGCCCCAGCATTTT
TRBV20-1	.	TRBJ1-1	many	CSASWGVNTEAFF	TGCAGTGCCTCATGGGGCGTGAACACTGAAGCTTTCTTT
TRBV7-2	TRBD1	TRBJ1-2	many	CASSYRGEGYGYTF	TGTGCCAGCAGCTACAGGGGAGAGGGCTATGGCTACACCTTC
TRBV4-1	TRBD2	TRBJ2-7	.	CASSHPLGLAGEYEQYF	TGCGCCAGCAGCCACCCCCTGGGGCTAGCGGGAGAGTACGAGCAGTACTTC
TRBV28	TRBD1	TRBJ1-2	many	CASSPRDRDGYTF	TGTGCCAGCAGTCCCAGGGACAGGGACGGCTACACCTTC
TRBV6-1	.	TRBJ1-1	few	CASSLGQSGTEAFF	TGTGCCAGCAGTCTTGGACAGTCGGGCACTGAAGCTTTCTTT
TRBV7-6	.	TRBJ1-1	many	CASSWGGRAEAFF	TGTGCCAGCAGCTGGGGCGGGAGAGCTGAAGCTTTCTTT
TRBV19	TRBD1	TRBJ2-2	.	CASSISRQGVNTGELFF	TGTGCCAGTAGTATTTCACGACAGGGTGTTAACACCGGGGAGCTGTTTTTT
TRBV11-1	.	TRBJ1-2	many	CASSLITNYGYTF	TGTGCCAGCAGCTTAATAACTAACTATGGCTACACCTTC
TRBV5-1	TRBD2	TRBJ2-7	many	CASSLVGLAGGTYEQYF	TGCGCCAGCAGCTTGGTGGGACTAGCGGGGGGCACCTACGAGCAGTACTTC
TRBV6-5	.	TRBJ1-2	many	CASSWTANYGYTF	TGTGCCAGCAGTTGGACAGCTAACTATGGCTACACCTTC
TRBV7-8	TRBD2	TRBJ2-2	.	CASSPGLAGGELFF	TGTGCCAGCAGCCCAGGACTAGCAGGCGGGGAGCTGTTTTTT
TRBV5-1	.	TRBJ1-2	many	CASSLGGADGYTF	TGCGCCAGCAGCTTAGGTGGGGCAGACGGCTACACCTTC
TRBV7-9	TRBD1	TRBJ1-2	many	CASSSSTTGEYGYTF	TGTGCCAGCAGCTCCTCCACGACAGGGGAATATGGCTACACCTTC
TRBV4-1	.	TRBJ2-6	many	CASSQRGQPSSGANVLTF	TGCGCCAGCAGCCAACGCGGACAGCCGAGCTCTGGGGCCAACGTCCTGACTTTC
TRBV6-1	.	TRBJ1-5	few	CASSGDRHFQPQHF	TGTGCCAGCAGTGGTGACAGACACTTTCAGCCCCAGCATTTT
TRBV11-2	.	TRBJ2-5	few	CASSLGVAGSQYF	TGTGCCAGCAGCTTAGGAGTGGCCGGGTCCCAGTACTTC
TRBV7-9	TRBD1	TRBJ1-3	many	CASSTDRGTGNTIYF	TGTGCCAGCAGCACGGACAGGGGAACTGGAAACACCATATATTTT
TRBV7-9	.	TRBJ1-2	many	CASSQDSSYGYTF	TGTGCCAGCAGCCAGGACAGCTCCTATGGCTACACCTTC